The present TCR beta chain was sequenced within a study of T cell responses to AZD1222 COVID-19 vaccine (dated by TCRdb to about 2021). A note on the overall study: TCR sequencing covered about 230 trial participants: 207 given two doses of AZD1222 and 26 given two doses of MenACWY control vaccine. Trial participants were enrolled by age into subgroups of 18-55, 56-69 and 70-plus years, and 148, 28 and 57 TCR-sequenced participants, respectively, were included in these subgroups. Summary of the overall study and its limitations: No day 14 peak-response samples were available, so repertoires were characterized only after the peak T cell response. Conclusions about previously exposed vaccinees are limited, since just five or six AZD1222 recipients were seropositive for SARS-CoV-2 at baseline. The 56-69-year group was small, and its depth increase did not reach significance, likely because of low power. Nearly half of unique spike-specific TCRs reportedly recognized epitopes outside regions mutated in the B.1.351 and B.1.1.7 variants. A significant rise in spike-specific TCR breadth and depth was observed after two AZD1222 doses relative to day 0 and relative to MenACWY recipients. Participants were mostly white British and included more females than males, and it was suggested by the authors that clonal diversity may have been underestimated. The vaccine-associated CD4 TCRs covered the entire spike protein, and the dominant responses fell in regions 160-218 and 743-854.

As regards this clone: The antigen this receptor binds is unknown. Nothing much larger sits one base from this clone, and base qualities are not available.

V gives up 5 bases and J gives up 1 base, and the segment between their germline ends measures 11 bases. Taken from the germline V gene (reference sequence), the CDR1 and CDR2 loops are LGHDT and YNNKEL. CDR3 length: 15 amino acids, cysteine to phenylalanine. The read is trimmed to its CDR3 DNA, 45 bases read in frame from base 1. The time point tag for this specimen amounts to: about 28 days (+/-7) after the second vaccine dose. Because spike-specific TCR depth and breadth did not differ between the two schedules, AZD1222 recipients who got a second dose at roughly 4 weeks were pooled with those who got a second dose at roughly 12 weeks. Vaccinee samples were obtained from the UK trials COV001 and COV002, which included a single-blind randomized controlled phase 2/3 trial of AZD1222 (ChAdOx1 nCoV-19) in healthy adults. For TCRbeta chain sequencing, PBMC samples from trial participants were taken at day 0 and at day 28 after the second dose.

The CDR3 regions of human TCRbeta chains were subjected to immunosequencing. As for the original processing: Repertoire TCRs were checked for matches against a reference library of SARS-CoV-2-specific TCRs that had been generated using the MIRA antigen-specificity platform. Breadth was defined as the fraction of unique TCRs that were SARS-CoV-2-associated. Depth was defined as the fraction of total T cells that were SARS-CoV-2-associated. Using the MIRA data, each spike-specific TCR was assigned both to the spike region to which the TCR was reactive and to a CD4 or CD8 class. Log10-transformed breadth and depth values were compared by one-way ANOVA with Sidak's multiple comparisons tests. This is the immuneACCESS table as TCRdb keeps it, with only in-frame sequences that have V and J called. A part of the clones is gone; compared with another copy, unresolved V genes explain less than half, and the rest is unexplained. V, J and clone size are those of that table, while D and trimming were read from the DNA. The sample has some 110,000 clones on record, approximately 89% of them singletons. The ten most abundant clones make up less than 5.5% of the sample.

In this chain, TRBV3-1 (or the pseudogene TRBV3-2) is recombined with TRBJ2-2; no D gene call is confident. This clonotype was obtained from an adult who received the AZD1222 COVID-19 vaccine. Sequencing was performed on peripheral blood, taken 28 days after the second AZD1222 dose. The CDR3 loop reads CASSWSSGNTGELFF. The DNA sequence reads TGTGCCAGCAGCTGGAGCTCGGGGAACACCGGGGAGCTGTTTTTT.